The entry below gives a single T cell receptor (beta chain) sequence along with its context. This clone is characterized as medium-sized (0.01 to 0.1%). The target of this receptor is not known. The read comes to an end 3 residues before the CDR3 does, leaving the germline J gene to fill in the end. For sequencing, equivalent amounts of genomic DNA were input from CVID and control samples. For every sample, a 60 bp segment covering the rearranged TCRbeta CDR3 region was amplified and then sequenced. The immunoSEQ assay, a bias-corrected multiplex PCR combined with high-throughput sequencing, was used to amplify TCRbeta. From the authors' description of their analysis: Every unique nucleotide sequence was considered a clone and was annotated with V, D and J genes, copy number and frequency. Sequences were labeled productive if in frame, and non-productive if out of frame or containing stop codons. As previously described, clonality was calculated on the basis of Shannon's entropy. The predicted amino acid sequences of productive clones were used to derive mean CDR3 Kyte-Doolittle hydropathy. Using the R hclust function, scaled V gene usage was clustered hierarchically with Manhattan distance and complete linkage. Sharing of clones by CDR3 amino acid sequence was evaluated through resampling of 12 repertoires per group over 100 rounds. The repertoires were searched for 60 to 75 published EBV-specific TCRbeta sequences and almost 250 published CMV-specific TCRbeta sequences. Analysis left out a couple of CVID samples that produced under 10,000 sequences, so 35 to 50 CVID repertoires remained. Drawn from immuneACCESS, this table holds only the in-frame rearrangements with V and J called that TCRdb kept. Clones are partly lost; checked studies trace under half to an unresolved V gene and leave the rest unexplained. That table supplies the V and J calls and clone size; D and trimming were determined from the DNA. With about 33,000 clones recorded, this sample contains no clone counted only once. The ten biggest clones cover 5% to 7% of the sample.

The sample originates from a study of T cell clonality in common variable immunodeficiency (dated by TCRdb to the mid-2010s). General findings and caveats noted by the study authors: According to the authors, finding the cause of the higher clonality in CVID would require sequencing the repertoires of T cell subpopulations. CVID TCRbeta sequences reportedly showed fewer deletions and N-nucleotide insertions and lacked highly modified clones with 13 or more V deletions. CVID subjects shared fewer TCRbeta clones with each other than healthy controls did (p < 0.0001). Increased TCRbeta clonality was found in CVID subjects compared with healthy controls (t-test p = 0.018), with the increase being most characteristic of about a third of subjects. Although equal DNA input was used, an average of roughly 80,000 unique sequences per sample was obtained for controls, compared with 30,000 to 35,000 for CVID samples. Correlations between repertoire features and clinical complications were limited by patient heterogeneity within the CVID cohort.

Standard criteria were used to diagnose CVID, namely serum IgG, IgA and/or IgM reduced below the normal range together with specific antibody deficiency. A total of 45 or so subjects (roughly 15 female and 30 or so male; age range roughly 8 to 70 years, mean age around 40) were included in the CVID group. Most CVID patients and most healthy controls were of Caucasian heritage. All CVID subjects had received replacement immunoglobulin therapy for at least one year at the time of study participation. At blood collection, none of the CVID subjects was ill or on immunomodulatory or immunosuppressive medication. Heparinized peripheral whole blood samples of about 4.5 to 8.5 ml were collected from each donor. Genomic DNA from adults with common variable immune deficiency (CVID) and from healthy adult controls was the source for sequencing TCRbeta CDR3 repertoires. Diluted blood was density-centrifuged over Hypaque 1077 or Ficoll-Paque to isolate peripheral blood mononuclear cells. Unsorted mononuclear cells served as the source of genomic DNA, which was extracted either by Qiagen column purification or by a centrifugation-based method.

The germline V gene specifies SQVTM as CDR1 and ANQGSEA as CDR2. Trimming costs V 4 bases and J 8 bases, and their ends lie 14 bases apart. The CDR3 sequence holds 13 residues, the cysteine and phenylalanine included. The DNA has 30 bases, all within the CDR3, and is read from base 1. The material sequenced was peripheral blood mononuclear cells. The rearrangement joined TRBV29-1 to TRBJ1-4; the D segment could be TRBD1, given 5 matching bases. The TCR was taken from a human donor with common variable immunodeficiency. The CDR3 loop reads CSVVGGAGEKLFF. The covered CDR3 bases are TGCAGCGTTGTAGGAGGGGCCGGGGAAAAA.